This entry lists 8 T cell receptor beta chains sequenced from one sample in a study of long-term antiretroviral therapy in people with HIV. Assay version v3.0 of immunoSEQ was used, and it was run at survey level. Profiled with immunoSEQ multiplex PCR; TCRdb holds only in-frame clones, not every one. The profile shows approximately 32,000 clones, 65% to 90% of them singletons. The sequences come from unsorted PBMCs, collected 0.3 years after starting antiretroviral therapy. These receptors were collected from a man aged 18 to 30 with HIV.

The gene calls are TRBV6-4 and TRBJ2-1, with TRBD2 identical over 11 bases. From germline, CDR1 is MRHNA and CDR2 SNTAGT. CDR3 size: 15 residues. Trimming took 4 bases from V and 9 from J; bases not matched to a gene: 8. The DNA for the CDR3 is TGTGCCAGCAGTGCAGGGACTAGCGGAATCGGTGAGCAGTTCTTC. Its protein is CASSAGTSGIGEQFF.

J is TRBJ2-2 and V is TRBV6-1; tentatively, D is TRBD2 (5 bases). The CDR3 contains 15 residues. Trimming removed 6 bases at V and 7 bases at J, with 18 bases between. Germline assignment: CDR1 MNHNS and CDR2 SASEGT. CDR3 sequence reads: CASSQLRDWGGELFF. CDR3 coding DNA: TGTGCCAGCAGCCAACTCCGGGATTGGGGCGGGGAGCTGTTTTTT.

The chain employs TRBV7-9 and TRBJ2-7, with 7 bases fitting TRBD2. The germline V gene encodes CDR1 SEHNR and CDR2 FQNEAQ (reference sequence). This CDR3 has 12 amino acids. V was clipped by 5 bases and J by 6 bases; unmatched bases: 4. In nucleotides, the CDR3 is TGTGCCAGCAGCCCCTGGGGGGGCGAGCAGTACTTC. Its protein product is CASSPWGGEQYF.

This clone was detected a few times. The chain recombines TRBV13 with TRBJ1-3; D is possibly TRBD1 (5 bases). Germline V lookup: CDR1 PRHDT, CDR2 FYEKMQ (reference sequence). The V end lost 5 bases, the J end lost 0 bases, and 17 bases lay between the germline ends. The CDR3 length is 17 residues. The CDR3 loop reads CASSPLGDLSSGNTIYF. In DNA, the CDR3 is TGTGCCAGCAGCCCCCTGGGGGATCTGAGCTCTGGAAACACCATATATTTT.

The rearrangement joins TRBV11-2 to TRBJ2-5, with 11 bases identical to TRBD2. V dropped 4 bases and J dropped 5; count of bases not matched to a gene: 6. The length of the CDR3 is 15 residues. Germline loops: CDR1 SGHAT, CDR2 FQNNGV. The CDR3 DNA is TGTGCCAGCAGCTATAGCGGGAGGGCAGGGGAGACCCAGTACTTC. Protein product: CASSYSGRAGETQYF.

The chain recombines TRBV19 with TRBJ1-5, with D perhaps matching TRBD1 (5 bases). Trimming took 9 bases from V and 4 from J, leaving 13 bases between them. The CDR3 runs 13 residues. The germline V gene encodes CDR1 LNHDA and CDR2 SQIVND (reference sequence). CDR3 in DNA: TGTGCCAGCAAACAGAGGGGTAATCAGCCCCAGCATTTT. It codes for CASKQRGNQPQHF. The variable domain in full, completed from reference TRBV19 and TRBJ1-5, reads DGGITQSPKYLFRKEGQNVTLSCEQNLNHDAMYWYRQDPGQGLRLIYYSQIVNDFQKGDIAEGYSVSREKKESFPLTVTSAQKNPTAFYLCASKQRGNQPQHFGDGTRLSIL.

This clone was seen a few times. V usage is TRBV11-2 and J usage is TRBJ1-3; D not resolved. The CDR3 is made up of 10 amino acids. Germline CDR1 SGHAT, CDR2 FQNNGV. Trimming removed 3 bases from V and 8 bases from J, with 2 bases in between. The CDR3 DNA follows: TGTGCCAGCAGCTTCGACACCATATATTTT. Residues: CASSFDTIYF.

The rearrangement uses TRBV4-3 and TRBJ2-4; D is perhaps TRBD2 (5 bases). Germline V gene sequence: CDR1 LGHNA, CDR2 YSLEER. The CDR3 is 15 amino acids. V lost 0 bases to trimming and J lost 1 base, with 7 bases between them. This CDR3 reads CASSQDWEAKNIQYF. CDR3 nucleotide sequence: TGCGCCAGCAGCCAAGACTGGGAGGCCAAAAACATTCAGTACTTC.